This T cell receptor beta chain appears in the sequencing data of a study of technical replicates of blood from several donors. V gave up 8 bases and J gave up 6 bases; unmatched junction bases: 5. There are 13 residues in the CDR3. Germline assignment: CDR1 SQVTM and CDR2 ANQGSEA. Measured with immunoSEQ multiplex PCR; TCRdb has only the in-frame clones, and not every one. The sample consists of approximately 79,000 clones, about 93% of them appearing once. The sample consisted of T cells isolated from PBMCs. The chain is built from TRBV29-1 and TRBJ2-1; 12 positions agree with TRBD2. The origin of this receptor is a human donor in good health. The CDR3, as DNA: TGCAGCCCGGGACTAGCGGGTGGCAATGAGCAGTTCTTC. This encodes CSPGLAGGNEQFF.